The 5 T cell receptor beta chains in this list originate from one sample, sequenced in a study of T cells after yellow fever vaccination. TCRdb reprocessed the 5' RACE reads with MiXCR, giving one entry per CDR3 protein. The sample shows about 510,000 distinct CDR3 sequences, just over 20% of them seen only once. The sequences come from PBMCs, collected more than 20 days after the first yellow fever vaccination. These receptors were obtained from a young man who received the YFV17D yellow fever vaccine.

The J gene is TRBJ2-6, the V gene TRBV5-6, with 10 bases aligning to TRBD1. CDR3 length equals 19 residues. The germline V gene has CDR1 SGHDT and CDR2 YYEEEE. With 0 bases clipped from V and 0 bases from J, the junction kept 6 bases outside the gene matches. CDR3 amino acids: CASSLERQGALSGANVLTF. In nucleotides, the CDR3 is TGTGCCAGCAGCTTGGAAAGACAGGGGGCACTCTCTGGGGCCAACGTCCTGACTTTC.

This clonotype was detected a few times. At one of its ends the junction is not consistent with the germline gene, which may arise from a read error. The rearrangement joins TRBV5-1 to TRBJ2-7; D perhaps matches TRBD1 (6 bases). The CDR3 has 12 residues. Germline CDR1 reads SGHRS; CDR2 reads YFSETQ. The CDR3 DNA is TGCGCCAGCAGCTCAACCGGGACAAACCCCGACTTC. Translation gives CASSSTGTNPDF. Full variable domain (remainder filled in from reference TRBV5-1 and TRBJ2-7): KAGVTQTPRYLIKTRGQQVTLSCSPISGHRSVSWYQQTPGQGLQFLFEYFSETQRNKGNFPGRFSGRQFSNSRSEMNVSTLELGDSALYLCASSSTGTNPDFGPGTRLTVT.

Only a few counts were recorded for this clonotype. The V gene is TRBV7-3, the J gene TRBJ2-3; 10 nucleotides agree with TRBD2. The CDR3 is 13 residues long. Germline CDR1 and CDR2: SGHTA and FQGTGA. Trimming took 5 bases from V and 6 from J; bases not matched to a gene: 2. The CDR3 protein is CASSERGGDTQYF. In DNA, the CDR3 is TGTGCCAGCAGCGAGCGGGGGGGGGATACGCAGTATTTT.

This clonotype was observed a handful of times. This sequence joins TRBV9 and TRBJ2-3; 8 positions agree with TRBD2. Trimming took 4 bases from V and 6 from J; bases not matched to a gene: 10. This CDR3 is 15 amino acids long. Germline lookup yields CDR1 SGDLS and CDR2 YYNGEE. In DNA form, the CDR3 reads TGTGCCAGCAGCCCTTACGGGGGGGCCGATGATACGCAGTATTTT. It encodes CASSPYGGADDTQYF.

The rearrangement uses TRBV20-1 and TRBJ2-3; 9 bases align to TRBD2. The V and J ends lost 6 bases and 2 bases, in that order; junction bases with no gene match: 6. CDR3 length equals 14 residues. In germline, CDR1 is DFQATT, CDR2 SNEGSKA (reference sequence). The CDR3 here is CSARLAGNTDTQYF. In nucleotides, the CDR3 is TGCAGTGCGCGCCTAGCGGGGAACACAGATACGCAGTATTTT.